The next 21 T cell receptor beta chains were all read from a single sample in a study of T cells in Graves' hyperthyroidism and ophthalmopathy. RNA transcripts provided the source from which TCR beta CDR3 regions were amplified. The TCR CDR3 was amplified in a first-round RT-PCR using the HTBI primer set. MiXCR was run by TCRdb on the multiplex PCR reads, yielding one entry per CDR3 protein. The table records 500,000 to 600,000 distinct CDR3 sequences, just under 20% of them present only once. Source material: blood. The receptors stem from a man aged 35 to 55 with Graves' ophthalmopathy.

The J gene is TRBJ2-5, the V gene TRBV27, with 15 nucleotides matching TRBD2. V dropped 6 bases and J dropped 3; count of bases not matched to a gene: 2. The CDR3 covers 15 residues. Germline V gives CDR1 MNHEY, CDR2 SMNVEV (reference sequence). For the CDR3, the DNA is TGTGCCAGCAGGGGACTAGCGGGAGGTGAAGAGACCCAGTACTTC. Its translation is CASRGLAGGEETQYF.

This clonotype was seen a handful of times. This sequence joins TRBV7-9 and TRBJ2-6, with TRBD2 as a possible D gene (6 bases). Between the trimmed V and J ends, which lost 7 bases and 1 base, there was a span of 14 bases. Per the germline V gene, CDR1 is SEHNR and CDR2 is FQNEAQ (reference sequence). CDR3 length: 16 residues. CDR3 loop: CASNGGGGSGANVLTF. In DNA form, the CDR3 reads TGTGCCAGCAATGGGGGAGGTGGATCTGGGGCCAACGTCCTGACTTTC.

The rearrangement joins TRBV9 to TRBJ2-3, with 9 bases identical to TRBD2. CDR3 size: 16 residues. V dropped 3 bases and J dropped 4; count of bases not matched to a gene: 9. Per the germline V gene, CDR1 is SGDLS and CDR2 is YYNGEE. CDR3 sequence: CASSEQAGGRADTQYF. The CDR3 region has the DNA TGTGCCAGCAGCGAGCAGGCGGGAGGGCGCGCAGATACGCAGTATTTT.

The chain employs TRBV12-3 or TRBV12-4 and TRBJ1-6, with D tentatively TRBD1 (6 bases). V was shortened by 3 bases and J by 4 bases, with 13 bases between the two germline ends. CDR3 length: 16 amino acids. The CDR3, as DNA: TGTGCCAGCAGTTTCTTCGGACAGATTTATAATTCACCCCTCCACTTT. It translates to CASSFFGQIYNSPLHF.

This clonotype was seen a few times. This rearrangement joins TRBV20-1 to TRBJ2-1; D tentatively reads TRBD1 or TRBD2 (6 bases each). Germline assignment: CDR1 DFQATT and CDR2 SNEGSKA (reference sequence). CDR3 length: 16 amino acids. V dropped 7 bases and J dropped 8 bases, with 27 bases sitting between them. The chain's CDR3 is CSGLRAEHRRGDEQFF. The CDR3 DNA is TGCAGTGGGTTGAGGGCGGAACATAGAAGGGGGGATGAGCAGTTCTTC.

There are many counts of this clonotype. Here the CDR3 reads CASSLAPGEQYF. DNA for the CDR3: TGTGCCAGCAGCTTAGCGCCCGGGGAGCAGTACTTC. The chain combines TRBV7-2 with TRBJ2-7, with unresolved D. This CDR3 contains 12 residues. Germline CDR1 SGHTA, CDR2 FQGNSA. V gave up 0 bases and J gave up 7 bases, with 7 bases separating them.

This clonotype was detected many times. The CDR3 coding sequence is TGTGCCAGCAGCTTATTAGCGGGAGCCTCCTACGAGCAGTACTTC. Its translation: CASSLLAGASYEQYF. The chain uses TRBV7-9 and TRBJ2-7, with TRBD2 matching 9 bases. The CDR3 is 15 residues long. From germline, CDR1 is SEHNR and CDR2 FQNEAQ (reference sequence). V dropped 2 bases and J dropped 0; count of bases not matched to a gene: 2.

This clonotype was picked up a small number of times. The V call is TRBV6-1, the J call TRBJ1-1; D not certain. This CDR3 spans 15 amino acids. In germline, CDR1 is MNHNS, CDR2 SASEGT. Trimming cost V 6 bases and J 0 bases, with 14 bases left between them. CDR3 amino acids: CASSPLSLLNTEAFF. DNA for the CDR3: TGTGCCAGCAGCCCCCTTAGCCTACTGAACACTGAAGCTTTCTTT.

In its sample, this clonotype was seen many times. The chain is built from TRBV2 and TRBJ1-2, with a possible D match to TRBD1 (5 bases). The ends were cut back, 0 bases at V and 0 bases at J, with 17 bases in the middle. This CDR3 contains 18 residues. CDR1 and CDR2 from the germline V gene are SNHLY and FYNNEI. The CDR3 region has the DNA TGTGCCAGCAGTGAAGCGGGACCCAAAGGTGGTGCTAACTATGGCTACACCTTC. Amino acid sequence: CASSEAGPKGGANYGYTF.

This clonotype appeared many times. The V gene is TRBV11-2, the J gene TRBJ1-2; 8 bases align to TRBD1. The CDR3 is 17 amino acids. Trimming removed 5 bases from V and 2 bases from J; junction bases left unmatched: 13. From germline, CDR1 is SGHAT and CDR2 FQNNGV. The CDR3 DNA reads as TGTGCCAGCAGCCGAACCAGTTCGACAGGGGCAAACTATGGCTACACCTTC. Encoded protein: CASSRTSSTGANYGYTF.

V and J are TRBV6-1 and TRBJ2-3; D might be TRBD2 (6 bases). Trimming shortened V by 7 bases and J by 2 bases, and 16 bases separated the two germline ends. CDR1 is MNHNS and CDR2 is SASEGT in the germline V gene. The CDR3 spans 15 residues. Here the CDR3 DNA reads TGTGCCAGCATCCCCGGGACTGGTAACACAGATACGCAGTATTTT. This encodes CASIPGTGNTDTQYF.

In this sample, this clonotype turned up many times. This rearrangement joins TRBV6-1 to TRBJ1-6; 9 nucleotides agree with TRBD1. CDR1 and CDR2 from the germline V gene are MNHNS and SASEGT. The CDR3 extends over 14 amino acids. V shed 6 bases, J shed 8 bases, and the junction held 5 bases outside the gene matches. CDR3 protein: CASRWTGEYSPLHF. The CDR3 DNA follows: TGTGCCAGCAGATGGACAGGGGAATATTCACCCCTCCACTTT.

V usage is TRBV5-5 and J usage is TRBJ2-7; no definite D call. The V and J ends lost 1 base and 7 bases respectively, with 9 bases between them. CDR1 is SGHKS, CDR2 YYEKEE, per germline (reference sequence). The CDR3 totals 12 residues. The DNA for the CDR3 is TGTGCCAGCAGCTTGATTTCGCTGGAGCAGTACTTC. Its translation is CASSLISLEQYF.

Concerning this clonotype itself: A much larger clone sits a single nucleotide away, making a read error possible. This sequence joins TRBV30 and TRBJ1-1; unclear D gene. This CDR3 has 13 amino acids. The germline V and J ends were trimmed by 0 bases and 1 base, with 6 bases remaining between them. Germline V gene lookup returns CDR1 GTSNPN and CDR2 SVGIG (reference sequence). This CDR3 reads CAWSVLTNTEAFF. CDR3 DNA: TGTGCCTGGAGTGTACTAACGAACACTGAAGCTTTCTTT.

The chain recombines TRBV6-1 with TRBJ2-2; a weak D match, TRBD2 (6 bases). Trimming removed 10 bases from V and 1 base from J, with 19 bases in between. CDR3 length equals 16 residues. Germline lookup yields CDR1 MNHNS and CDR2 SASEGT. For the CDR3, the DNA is TGTGCCACTGTAAGGAGCGGGCGCTTGAACACCGGGGAGCTGTTTTTT. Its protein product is CATVRSGRLNTGELFF.

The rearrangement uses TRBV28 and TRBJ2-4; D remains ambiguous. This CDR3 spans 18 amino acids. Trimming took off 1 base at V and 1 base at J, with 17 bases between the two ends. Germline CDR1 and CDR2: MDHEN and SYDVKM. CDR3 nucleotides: TGTGCCAGCAGTTTATACGGACGGTCTTCTACCGCCAAAAACATTCAGTACTTC. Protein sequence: CASSLYGRSSTAKNIQYF.

CDR3 DNA: TGTGCCAGCGTCCCCCCTGGCTACAATGAGCAGTTCTTC. It is translated as CASVPPGYNEQFF. The V call is TRBV11-3, the J call TRBJ2-1; D unclear. The CDR3 loop spans 13 amino acids. CDR1 and CDR2 (germline): SGHNT, YENEEA. V was cut by 8 bases and J by 3 bases, with 11 bases left in between. Based on the CDR3 plus reference TRBV11-3 and TRBJ2-1, the full variable domain is EAGVVQSPRYKIIEKKQPVAFWCNPISGHNTLYWYLQNLGQGPELLIRYENEEAVDDSQLPKDRFSAERLKGVDSTLKIQPAELGDSAVYLCASVPPGYNEQFFGPGTRLTVL.

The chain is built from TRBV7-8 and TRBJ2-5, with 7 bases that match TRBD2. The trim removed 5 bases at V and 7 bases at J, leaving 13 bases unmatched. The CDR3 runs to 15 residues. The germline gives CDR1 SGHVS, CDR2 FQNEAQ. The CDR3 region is CASSPLTSGEGTQYF. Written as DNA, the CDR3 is TGTGCCAGCAGCCCGCTGACTAGTGGGGAGGGGACCCAGTACTTC.

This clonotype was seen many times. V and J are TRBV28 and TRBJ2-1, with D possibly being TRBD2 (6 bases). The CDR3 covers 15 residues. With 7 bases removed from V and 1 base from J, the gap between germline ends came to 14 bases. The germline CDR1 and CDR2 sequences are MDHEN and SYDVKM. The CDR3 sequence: CASTQGGDSYNEQFF. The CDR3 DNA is TGTGCCAGCACTCAAGGAGGGGATTCCTACAATGAGCAGTTCTTC.

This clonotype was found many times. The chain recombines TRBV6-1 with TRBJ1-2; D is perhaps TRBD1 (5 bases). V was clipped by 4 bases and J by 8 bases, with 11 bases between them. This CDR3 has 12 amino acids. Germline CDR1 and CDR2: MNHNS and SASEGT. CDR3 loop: CASSVKGRGYTF. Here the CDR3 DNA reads TGTGCCAGCAGTGTTAAGGGACGGGGCTACACCTTC.

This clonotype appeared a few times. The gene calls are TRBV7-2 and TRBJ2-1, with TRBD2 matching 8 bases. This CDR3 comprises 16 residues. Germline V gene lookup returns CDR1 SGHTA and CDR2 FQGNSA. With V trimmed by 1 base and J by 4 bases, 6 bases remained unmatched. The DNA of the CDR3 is TGTGCCAGCAGCTTAGGGGGGGGCGGGGGGTACAATGAGCAGTTCTTC. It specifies CASSLGGGGGYNEQFF. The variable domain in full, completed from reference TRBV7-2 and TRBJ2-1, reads GAGVSQSPSNKVTEKGKDVELRCDPISGHTALYWYRQSLGQGLEFLIYFQGNSAPDKSGLPSDRFSAERTGGSVSTLTIQRTQQEDSAVYLCASSLGGGGGYNEQFFGPGTRLTVL.